One and the same sample provided the 6 T cell receptor beta chains below, sequenced in a study of blood T cell repertoires in COVID-19. Libraries were prepared by immunoSEQ multiplex PCR; TCRdb keeps only in-frame clonotypes and omits some of them. The repertoire holds a few hundred thousand clones, with around 90% as singletons. Sequenced input: peripheral blood. These receptors were taken from a woman between 35 and 50 years old with COVID-19, enrolled during active disease.

This chain links TRBV6-6 with TRBJ2-7; D unclear. Trimming removed 7 bases at V and 3 bases at J, with 10 bases between. Germline CDR1 is MNHNY and CDR2 is SVGAGI (reference sequence). The CDR3 is made up of 12 amino acids. CDR3 sequence (DNA): TGTGCCAGCAAGCGCGACCTCTACGAGCAGTACTTC. As protein: CASKRDLYEQYF.

V usage is TRBV7-2 and J usage is TRBJ2-1, with D unresolved. The V end was cut by 1 base, the J end by 4 bases, with 11 bases between. The CDR3 is 15 residues long. CDR1 and CDR2 from the germline V gene are SGHTA and FQGNSA. The CDR3 nucleotides read TGTGCCAGCAGCTTAGGGCAGGCCCTATACAATGAGCAGTTCTTC. It codes for CASSLGQALYNEQFF.

This chain joins TRBV6-5 and TRBJ1-4, with D unresolved. Looked up from germline, CDR1 is MNHEY and CDR2 is SVGAGI. V lost 0 bases to trimming and J lost 0 bases, with 8 bases between them. CDR3 length: 16 residues. CDR3: CASSYSSVATNEKLFF. CDR3 nucleotide sequence: TGTGCCAGCAGTTACTCATCGGTGGCAACTAATGAAAAACTGTTTTTT.

The chain employs TRBV11-2 and TRBJ1-3, with D possibly being TRBD1 (6 bases). The CDR3 runs to 15 residues. The germline V gene encodes CDR1 SGHAT and CDR2 FQNNGV. The V end was cut by 2 bases, the J end by 4 bases, with 12 bases between. The CDR3 spells CASSLKGELGNTIYF. DNA of the CDR3: TGTGCCAGCAGCTTAAAGGGGGAGCTAGGAAACACCATATATTTT.

The gene calls are TRBV4-1 and TRBJ2-1; perhaps TRBD2 as D (6 bases). Trimming left V 4 bases short and J 6 bases short, with 22 bases between. The CDR3 spans 17 residues. In germline, CDR1 is MGHRA, CDR2 YSYEKL. The CDR3: CASSPAGGGAPGNEQFF. The CDR3 DNA follows: TGCGCCAGCAGCCCCGCTGGAGGCGGGGCCCCTGGCAATGAGCAGTTCTTC.

The V call is TRBV5-1, the J call TRBJ2-4; a weak D match, TRBD2 (5 bases). V lost 1 base and J lost 2, with 10 bases in between. From germline, CDR1 is SGHRS and CDR2 YFSETQ. The CDR3 sequence is 15 residues long. This chain's CDR3 is CASSLTGDPKNIQYF. Written as DNA, the CDR3 is TGCGCCAGCAGCTTGACCGGGGATCCCAAAAACATTCAGTACTTC.